Listed here are 13 T cell receptor beta chains from one sample, sequenced in a study of blood T cell repertoires in COVID-19. Produced via immunoSEQ multiplex PCR; TCRdb's table is partial and in-frame only. The data show fewer than 120,000 clones, 65% to 90% seen once. Sequencing was performed on peripheral blood. The source of these receptors is a woman aged 60-75 years with acute or convalescent COVID-19.

The chain carries TRBV18 and TRBJ1-6; D is uncertain. The CDR3 is 15 residues long. Germline CDR1 and CDR2: KGHSH and LQKENI. The V end lost 3 bases, the J end lost 3 bases, and 9 bases lay between the germline ends. The DNA for the CDR3 is TGTGCCAGCTCACCGGTGGGCTACTATAATTCACCCCTCCACTTT. This translates into CASSPVGYYNSPLHF.

The V and J genes are TRBV12-3 or TRBV12-4 and TRBJ1-2; 9 bases agree with TRBD1. Trimming removed 6 bases from V and 8 bases from J; junction bases left unmatched: 4. The CDR3 runs 12 residues. The CDR3, as DNA: TGTGCCAGCAGAATCACAGGGGGCGGCTACACCTTC. As protein: CASRITGGGYTF.

This sequence joins TRBV30 and TRBJ2-7, with 9 bases fitting TRBD2. CDR1 and CDR2 from the germline V gene are GTSNPN and SVGIG (reference sequence). The CDR3 is 14 residues long. Trimming at V came to 2 bases and at J to 4 bases, leaving 6 bases not matched to a gene. The CDR3 here is CAWSFAGGLYEQYF. CDR3 sequence (DNA): TGTGCCTGGAGTTTCGCGGGGGGGCTTTACGAGCAGTACTTC.

Only a few counts were recorded for this clone. V usage is TRBV29-1 and J usage is TRBJ2-7; D may be TRBD1 (5 bases). The length of the CDR3 is 12 residues. With 4 bases removed from V and 5 bases from J, the gap between germline ends came to 12 bases. Germline CDR1 reads SQVTM; CDR2 reads ANQGSEA. The CDR3 region is CSVGQGDNEQYF. The CDR3 DNA reads TGCAGCGTTGGGCAGGGCGATAACGAGCAGTACTTC.

This sequence joins TRBV2 and TRBJ1-2; possibly TRBD1 for D (6 bases). The V end was cut by 7 bases, the J end by 0 bases, with 12 bases between. The CDR3 is 14 amino acids. Germline values: CDR1 SNHLY, CDR2 FYNNEI. CDR3 region: CASIHREANYGYTF. In DNA, the CDR3 is TGTGCCAGCATACACAGGGAAGCTAACTATGGCTACACCTTC.

The chain is built from TRBV2 and TRBJ1-4; possibly TRBD1 for D (6 bases). The V and J ends lost 5 bases and 8 bases respectively, with 15 bases between them. Germline CDR1 SNHLY, CDR2 FYNNEI. The CDR3 consists of 14 residues. The CDR3 reads CASSKTGGLEKLFF. The CDR3 nucleotides are TGTGCCAGCAGTAAGACAGGAGGCCTCGAAAAACTGTTTTTT.

This sequence joins TRBV5-5 and TRBJ2-5; 7 bases fit TRBD2. The CDR3 contains 16 residues. Per the germline V gene, CDR1 is SGHKS and CDR2 is YYEKEE (reference sequence). The V gene end was trimmed by 2 bases and the J gene end by 0 bases; junction bases not matched to a gene: 7. The CDR3 sequence is CASSFQTSKYQETQYF. In DNA form, the CDR3 reads TGTGCCAGCAGCTTTCAGACTAGCAAGTACCAAGAGACCCAGTACTTC.

The rearrangement uses TRBV28 and TRBJ2-5; TRBD2 matches 7 bases. CDR1 and CDR2 from the germline V gene are MDHEN and SYDVKM. This CDR3 comprises 17 residues. The trim removed 3 bases at V and 2 bases at J, leaving 12 bases unmatched. DNA of the CDR3: TGTGCCAGCAGTTTCTTTTCTAGGCGGGAGCAACAAGAGACCCAGTACTTC. Its protein product is CASSFFSRREQQETQYF.

This clone was observed a single time. The chain is built from TRBV9 and TRBJ2-3; the D gene is possibly TRBD2 (7 bases). Looked up from germline, CDR1 is SGDLS and CDR2 is YYNGEE. The CDR3 length is 16 residues. Trimming pared 4 bases from V and 6 bases from J, leaving 21 bases between. The CDR3 region is CASSRGDIGRHDTQYF. The CDR3 nucleotides are TGTGCCAGCAGCCGGGGGGACATCGGCCGCCACGATACGCAGTATTTT.

This chain joins TRBV24-1 and TRBJ2-2; no firm D call. Trimming shortened V by 4 bases and J by 6 bases, and 5 bases separated the two germline ends. The CDR3 sequence is 12 residues long. From germline, CDR1 is KGHDR and CDR2 SFDVKD. CDR3 region: CATSEAAGELFF. The CDR3 nucleotides read TGTGCCACCAGTGAGGCCGCCGGGGAGCTGTTTTTT.

This clone turned up a few times. The chain uses TRBV11-3 and TRBJ2-3; D unclear. Trimming pared 4 bases from V and 1 base from J, leaving 9 bases between. The CDR3 loop spans 14 amino acids. Germline CDR1 and CDR2: SGHNT and YENEEA. For the CDR3, the DNA is TGTGCCAGCAGCTCGTATCGAGGCACAGATACGCAGTATTTT. Amino acids: CASSSYRGTDTQYF.

The chain has TRBV6-5 and TRBJ2-4; TRBD2 matches at 8 bases. CDR1 is MNHEY and CDR2 is SVGAGI in the germline V gene. The CDR3 is 15 residues long. V was clipped by 4 bases and J by 6 bases; unmatched bases: 8. The CDR3 DNA reads TGTGCCAGCAGTTCTCCGGGGGGGCAGCGAAACATTCAGTACTTC. Translated, it gives CASSSPGGQRNIQYF.

This clone showed up just once. Within the sample, other DNA sequences also encode this same CDR3. The chain uses TRBV5-4 and TRBJ2-5; 7 bases align to TRBD1. The CDR3 has 14 residues. After removal of 0 bases from V and 1 base from J, the junction contained 0 bases not matched to a gene. Germline CDR1 is SGHNT and CDR2 is YYREEE (reference sequence). CDR3 protein: CASSLDRGQETQYF. The CDR3 DNA follows: TGTGCCAGCAGCTTGGACAGGGGCCAAGAGACCCAGTACTTC.